The 20 T cell receptor beta chains below all came from one sample that was sequenced in a study of a mutant IDH1 vaccine in newly diagnosed glioma. TCRdb keeps only in-frame clones here, not all; method: immunoSEQ multiplex PCR. The repertoire holds approximately 57,000 clones, with 82% as singletons. The antigens for these receptors are not known. Time point described: week 5, during vaccination. The vaccine gave 300 ug of a 20-mer mutant IDH1 peptide subcutaneously per dose. The sequences come from PBMCs, collected from a glioma patient whose treatment included an IDH1 peptide vaccine. All receptors come from a woman aged 18-29 years with glioma. Some clones in this sample may be carry-over from other donors' samples.

The chain is built from TRBV7-2 and TRBJ1-1; D gene uncertain. Germline V CDR1 and CDR2: SGHTA, FQGNSA. The CDR3 is 14 amino acids. Between the trimmed V and J ends, which lost 1 base and 1 base, there was a span of 7 bases. DNA for the CDR3: TGTGCCAGCAGCTTAGATCGGGGGAACACTGAAGCTTTCTTT. As protein: CASSLDRGNTEAFF.

This chain joins TRBV19 and TRBJ2-2, with D unclear. From germline, CDR1 is LNHDA and CDR2 SQIVND (reference sequence). Trimming took 10 bases from V and 2 from J, leaving 11 bases between them. The CDR3 totals 13 residues. This CDR3 reads CATQVGNTGELFF. The DNA for the CDR3 is TGTGCCACTCAGGTGGGCAACACCGGGGAGCTGTTTTTT.

Regarding this clone: This sample also contains other DNA sequences that code for the same CDR3. The V gene is TRBV27, the J gene TRBJ2-7, with 9 bases identical to TRBD2. After removal of 6 bases from V and 3 bases from J, the junction contained 6 bases not matched to a gene. Germline V gives CDR1 MNHEY, CDR2 SMNVEV (reference sequence). The CDR3 consists of 14 residues. CDR3 residues: CASSPGLASYEQYF. CDR3 nucleotides: TGTGCCAGCAGCCCGGGACTAGCCAGCTACGAGCAGTACTTC.

This clone was seen a handful of times. The chain uses TRBV7-9 and TRBJ1-1; no clear D gene. V gave up 11 bases and J gave up 6 bases, with 16 bases separating them. The CDR3 has 12 amino acids. The germline V gene encodes CDR1 SEHNR and CDR2 FQNEAQ (reference sequence). CDR3 sequence: CAATLYGSEAFF. The CDR3 DNA reads as TGTGCCGCGACCCTTTACGGCTCTGAAGCTTTCTTT. The complete variable domain, with remaining parts taken from reference TRBV7-9 and TRBJ1-1, reads DTGVSQNPRHKITKRGQNVTFRCDPISEHNRLYWYRQTLGQGPEFLTYFQNEAQLEKSRLLSDRFSAERPKGSFSTLEIQRTEQGDSAMYLCAATLYGSEAFFGQGTRLTVV.

The CDR3 DNA reads TGTGCCAGCAGCATAGGGACAGGGCTGTCCTACGAGCAGTACTTC. It yields the protein CASSIGTGLSYEQYF. This chain joins TRBV2 and TRBJ2-7; 9 positions match TRBD1. This CDR3 has 15 residues. The V segment lost 6 bases and the J segment 1 base; nucleotides outside the gene matches: 7. The germline V gene has CDR1 SNHLY and CDR2 FYNNEI. The whole variable domain, filled in from reference TRBV2 and TRBJ2-7, reads EPEVTQTPSHQVTQMGQEVILRCVPISNHLYFYWYRQILGQKVEFLVSFYNNEISEKSEIFDDQFSVERPDGSNFTLKIRSTKLEDSAMYFCASSIGTGLSYEQYFGPGTRLTVT.

The chain carries TRBV6-1 and TRBJ1-2; D is uncertain. CDR1 MNHNS and CDR2 SASEGT come from the germline V gene. V shed 1 base and J shed 4 bases, with 7 bases lying between them. This CDR3 has 13 residues. CDR3: CASSEGSTYGYTF. The CDR3 DNA reads TGTGCCAGCAGTGAAGGGTCGACCTATGGCTACACCTTC.

The chain is built from TRBV4-3 and TRBJ2-5; 7 bases map to TRBD2. Germline CDR1 and CDR2: LGHNA and YSLEER. V lost 0 bases, J lost 7 bases, and 8 bases stayed unmatched. The CDR3 spans 15 residues. Here the CDR3 reads CASSQEGRGGGTQYF. The CDR3 nucleotides read TGCGCCAGCAGCCAAGAAGGCCGCGGGGGAGGGACCCAGTACTTC.

J is TRBJ1-1 and V is TRBV6-5; D unresolved. Per the germline V gene, CDR1 is MNHEY and CDR2 is SVGAGI. V was cut by 7 bases and J by 5 bases, with 14 bases left in between. This CDR3 spans 13 amino acids. The CDR3 region has the DNA TGTGCCAGCAACCGAGGCCTAGAGACTGAAGCTTTCTTT. The encoded protein is CASNRGLETEAFF.

This rearrangement joins TRBV5-4 to TRBJ1-2; D not resolved. The CDR3 extends over 15 amino acids. The germline gives CDR1 SGHNT, CDR2 YYREEE (reference sequence). Deletions cut 2 bases from V and 2 bases from J, with 13 bases between. For the CDR3, the DNA is TGTGCCAGCAGCTTTCCCCCAACCTCGAACTATGGCTACACCTTC. Translated, it gives CASSFPPTSNYGYTF.

The rearrangement uses TRBV29-1 and TRBJ2-3; D not certain. The germline CDR1 and CDR2 sequences are SQVTM and ANQGSEA. Trimming removed 7 bases at V and 1 base at J, with 12 bases between. The CDR3 totals 13 residues. CDR3 nucleotides: TGCAGCGGCCAACGCTGGGGCACAGATACGCAGTATTTT. Amino acids: CSGQRWGTDTQYF.

As concerns this clone: One junction end disagrees with the germline gene, perhaps due to a read error. The CDR3: CASSMVEQGKDF. DNA for the CDR3: TGTGCCAGTAGTATGGTAGAACAGGGTAAGGATTTT. The chain links TRBV19 to TRBJ1-3, with a weak D call TRBD1 (6 bases). The CDR3 has 12 amino acids. CDR1 and CDR2 (germline): LNHDA, SQIVND (reference sequence).

The chain couples TRBV5-1 to TRBJ1-3; D ambiguous. CDR1 and CDR2 (germline): SGHRS, YFSETQ. The CDR3 loop spans 15 amino acids. The germline V and J ends were trimmed by 4 bases and 3 bases, with 14 bases remaining between them. In DNA, the CDR3 is TGCGCCAGCAGCACGACGAGTGGGGTTGGAAACACCATATATTTT. Protein: CASSTTSGVGNTIYF.

The CDR3 nucleotides read TGTGCCAGCAGCTCCCTGGGGGGGGGCACGGAGACCCAGTACTTC. This codes for CASSSLGGGTETQYF. The J gene is TRBJ2-5, the V gene TRBV7-2, with D perhaps TRBD2 (7 bases). The CDR3 sequence is 15 residues long. V was clipped by 4 bases and J by 5 bases, with 17 bases between them. Germline loops: CDR1 SGHTA, CDR2 FQGNSA.

Here the CDR3 DNA reads TGTGCCATCAGTGCGCAGGTAGAGCAGTACTTC. Translating it yields CAISAQVEQYF. The chain recombines TRBV10-3 with TRBJ2-7; no clear D. Looked up from germline, CDR1 is ENHRY and CDR2 is SYGVKD. V gave up 4 bases and J gave up 7 bases, with 8 bases separating them. This CDR3 is 11 amino acids long.

This clone was picked up a small number of times. The rearrangement joins TRBV18 to TRBJ1-5; D unclear. Looked up from germline, CDR1 is KGHSH and CDR2 is LQKENI. V dropped 0 bases and J dropped 6 bases, with 15 bases sitting between them. The CDR3 contains 16 residues. The CDR3 coding sequence is TGTGCCAGCTCACCACCAGGGTTCGCATCAGGTCAGCCCCAGCATTTT. This encodes CASSPPGFASGQPQHF.

The chain carries TRBV9 and TRBJ1-4; D call uncertain. The CDR3 sequence is 15 residues long. V shed 0 bases and J shed 2 bases, with 8 bases lying between them. Germline V CDR1 and CDR2: SGDLS, YYNGEE. In DNA, the CDR3 is TGTGCCAGCAGCGTAGATCTACGCACTAATGAAAAACTGTTTTTT. Protein sequence: CASSVDLRTNEKLFF. Looking up the rest from reference TRBV9 and TRBJ1-4 gives the full variable domain: DSGVTQTPKHLITATGQRVTLRCSPRSGDLSVYWYQQSLDQGLQFLIQYYNGEERAKGNILERFSAQQFPDLHSELNLSSLELGDSALYFCASSVDLRTNEKLFFGSGTQLSVL.

In this sample, this clone turned up a few times. V usage is TRBV28 and J usage is TRBJ2-1, with TRBD2 as a possible D gene (6 bases). The CDR3 loop spans 12 amino acids. Trimming removed 2 bases at V and 14 bases at J, with 13 bases between. Germline values: CDR1 MDHEN, CDR2 SYDVKM. The CDR3 nucleotides read TGTGCCAGCAGTTTAGGGTCGGGCGGGAAGTTCTTC. Encoded protein: CASSLGSGGKFF.

The gene calls are TRBV19 and TRBJ2-5; D is uncertain. Germline-derived CDR1 and CDR2 are LNHDA and SQIVND (reference sequence). This CDR3 contains 15 residues. The ends were cut back, 5 bases at V and 5 bases at J, with 18 bases in the middle. The CDR3 bases are TGTGCCAGTAGTGCCAAGGGCCCTCCTTTGGAGACCCAGTACTTC. This sequence encodes CASSAKGPPLETQYF.

CDR3 amino acids: CASSYDLGLSYGYTF. The CDR3 DNA reads TGTGCCAGCAGTTACGACTTGGGACTGAGCTATGGCTACACCTTC. This chain joins TRBV6-5 and TRBJ1-2; the D gene is possibly TRBD1 (5 bases). This CDR3 comprises 15 residues. Trimming stripped 2 bases from V and 4 bases from J, with 14 bases between. In germline, CDR1 is MNHEY, CDR2 SVGAGI.

This clone was seen a few times. V is TRBV13 and J is TRBJ2-5; a weak D match, TRBD2 (6 bases). The CDR3 has 14 residues. V gave up 4 bases and J gave up 4 bases, with 13 bases separating them. CDR1 and CDR2 from the germline V gene are PRHDT and FYEKMQ (reference sequence). The CDR3 spells CASSSGTRVETQYF. For the CDR3, the DNA is TGTGCCAGCAGCTCAGGGACTCGAGTAGAGACCCAGTACTTC.